In its sample, the clone carrying this T cell receptor beta chain was seen a few times. This sample stems from a study of identical twins. CDR1 is SGHKS, CDR2 YYEKEE, per germline (reference sequence). V was pared by 5 bases and J by 3 bases, with 7 bases of the junction left unmatched. CDR3 length: 15 residues. Template switching added a universal primer site; cDNA carried unique molecular identifiers. TCRdb recomputed calls from the 5' RACE reads with MiXCR, one row per CDR3 protein. The sample yields some 1,600,000 distinct CDR3 sequences, about 32% seen once. The clonotype comes from a newborn girl in good health. Sequenced material: cord blood. The chain uses TRBV5-5 and TRBJ2-7, with TRBD1 identical over 11 bases. CDR3 nucleotides: TGTGCCAGCAGAGACGGACAGGGGGCTTTCTACGAGCAGTACTTC. It is translated as CASRDGQGAFYEQYF. The full variable domain, its missing parts supplied by reference TRBV5-5 and TRBJ2-7, is DAGVTQSPTHLIKTRGQQVTLRCSPISGHKSVSWYQQVLGQGPQFIFQYYEKEERGRGNFPDRFSARQFPNYSSELNVNALLLGDSALYLCASRDGQGAFYEQYFGPGTRLTVT.